Many counts were recorded for the clone carrying this TCR beta chain. Its cognate antigen is unknown. These data originate in a study of Graves' ophthalmopathy and Graves' hyperthyroidism. Regarding the study as a whole: With a specificity of 72.22% and a sensitivity of 70.59%, the model predicted ophthalmopathy progression.

RNA served as the template for amplifying TCR beta CDR3 regions. Scientists carried out first-round RT-PCR using HTBI primers and then a second-round multiplex PCR. TCRdb itself ran the multiplex PCR reads through MiXCR, one entry per CDR3 protein. Of some 350,000 distinct CDR3 sequences listed, about 18% are singletons. The V and J ends lost 6 bases and 6 bases, in that order; junction bases with no gene match: 8. CDR3 length: 14 residues. Germline V gives CDR1 MDHEN, CDR2 SYDVKM. The receptor comes from an adult woman with stable Graves' hyperthyroidism. Material for sequencing was peripheral blood. The V gene is TRBV28, the J gene TRBJ2-7, with 10 bases matching TRBD2. DNA of the CDR3: TGTGCCAGCAGCATTCTAGCGGGAGAAAGCGAGCAGTACTTC. Its translation: CASSILAGESEQYF.